The 4 T cell receptor beta chains reported below all come from one sample, sequenced in a study of CD8+ T cells in alopecia areata. Reverse transcription of extracted RNA yielded cDNA, which provided the sequencing template. TCRdb's table, derived via immunoSEQ multiplex PCR, lists solely in-frame clones and lacks some. This table has 110,000 to 150,000 clones, about 51% appearing once. The material sequenced was CD4+ T cells sorted from blood, taken at week 0. These receptors were taken from a human donor with alopecia areata.

This chain uses TRBV9 with TRBJ1-1; D might be TRBD1 (6 bases). Germline V gives CDR1 SGDLS, CDR2 YYNGEE. Trimming left V 2 bases short and J 10 bases short, with 18 bases between. The CDR3 totals 14 residues. CDR3: CASSVATGPVGAFF. In DNA, the CDR3 is TGTGCCAGCAGCGTTGCCACAGGGCCGGTGGGAGCTTTCTTT.

The chain recombines TRBV30 with TRBJ1-4; D is ambiguous. The CDR3 has 13 residues. Looked up from germline, CDR1 is GTSNPN and CDR2 is SVGIG (reference sequence). The V end lost 6 bases, the J end lost 7 bases, and 15 bases lay between the germline ends. The CDR3 is CACLGTDGEKLFF. CDR3 nucleotide sequence: TGTGCCTGTCTTGGAACAGACGGTGAAAAACTGTTTTTT.

This chain connects TRBV10-3 to TRBJ2-7, with TRBD1 matching over 7 bases. V shed 6 bases and J 6 bases; nucleotides not matched to a gene: 8. The CDR3 contains 13 residues. Germline CDR1 reads ENHRY; CDR2 reads SYGVKD. The CDR3 nucleotides read TGTGCCATCAGCAGGGACAGACTGGGCGAGCAGTACTTC. This translates into CAISRDRLGEQYF.

The rearrangement links TRBV7-9 to TRBJ2-6; D is ambiguous. Trimming pared 8 bases from V and 0 bases from J, leaving 8 bases between. The CDR3 runs to 14 residues. The germline V gene encodes CDR1 SEHNR and CDR2 FQNEAQ (reference sequence). The DNA for the CDR3 is TGTGCCAGCGGTCAGAGCTCTGGGGCCAACGTCCTGACTTTC. Its protein product is CASGQSSGANVLTF.